This is a list of T cell receptor beta chains from one sample in a study of cytomegalovirus exposure and HLA in healthy donors. Sequenced by immunoSEQ multiplex PCR; TCRdb stores in-frame clones only, minus some. The table records about 82,000 clones, around 77% of them present only once. The sequenced sample was PBMCs. These receptors originate from a man in his forties or fifties in good health and CMV-seronegative. Both conserved end residues are part of each CDR3. Fields, in order: V gene, D gene, clone size, J gene, CDR3 length, CDR3 protein, CDR3 DNA. The D gene is left open where the match is weak. Expanded clones get a size class; other rows say once, few or many, or leave the size out.

TRBV7-6,.,.,TRBJ1-5,13,CASSRYFNQPQHF,TGTGCCAGCAGCCGCTACTTCAATCAGCCCCAGCATTTT
TRBV7-9,.,.,TRBJ2-2,15,CASSLLATTSGELFF,TGTGCCAGCAGCTTATTGGCCACTACGAGCGGGGAGCTGTTTTTT
TRBV5-6,TRBD2,.,TRBJ2-2,17,CASSLGPLGGDTGELFF,TGTGCCAGCAGCTTGGGCCCTCTCGGGGGGGACACCGGGGAGCTGTTTTTT
TRBV18,.,.,TRBJ2-3,14,CASSPLPGKDTQYF,TGTGCCAGCTCACCACTCCCGGGGAAAGATACGCAGTATTTT
TRBV2,.,.,TRBJ1-4,16,CASSEAPQENNEKLFF,TGTGCCAGCAGTGAAGCACCACAGGAAAATAATGAAAAACTGTTTTTT
TRBV6-6,TRBD1,.,TRBJ1-5,14,CASSFGTGGQPQHF,TGTGCCAGCAGTTTTGGGACAGGGGGTCAGCCCCAGCATTTT
TRBV19,TRBD2,.,TRBJ2-5,18,CASSIWGSASGTQETQYF,TGTGCCAGTAGTATATGGGGTTCGGCTAGCGGGACCCAAGAGACCCAGTACTTC
TRBV10-2,.,.,TRBJ1-1,13,CAISRDTYTEAFF,TGCGCCATCTCCCGGGACACCTACACTGAAGCTTTCTTT
TRBV7-3,TRBD1,.,TRBJ1-1,15,CASSPRDRGDTEAFF,TGTGCCAGCAGCCCCCGGGACAGGGGGGACACTGAAGCTTTCTTT
TRBV27,TRBD1,.,TRBJ2-1,18,CASSSPTGGKNSYNEQFF,TGTGCCAGCAGTTCACCAACAGGGGGCAAAAACTCCTACAATGAGCAGTTCTTC
TRBV5-1,TRBD2,.,TRBJ2-1,14,CASSLRTSDNEQFF,TGCGCCAGCAGCTTACGGACTAGCGATAATGAGCAGTTCTTC
TRBV7-8,TRBD1,once,TRBJ1-1,14,CASSSRGLGTEAFF,TGTGCCAGCAGCTCCAGGGGGCTGGGGACTGAAGCTTTCTTT
TRBV19,.,.,TRBJ1-1,12,CASSERRTEAFF,TGTGCCAGTAGCGAGCGGAGAACTGAAGCTTTCTTT
TRBV4-3,.,.,TRBJ1-3,16,CASSQDPGSSGNTIYF,TGCGCCAGCAGCCAAGATCCGGGAAGCTCTGGAAACACCATATATTTT
TRBV9,.,.,TRBJ2-7,14,CAGSVSQEAYEQYF,TGTGCCGGCAGCGTAAGTCAGGAGGCCTACGAGCAGTACTTC
TRBV30,TRBD2,.,TRBJ2-7,14,CAWSASSGVYEQYF,TGTGCCTGGAGTGCGTCTAGCGGGGTCTACGAGCAGTACTTC
TRBV11-2,.,few,TRBJ2-7,14,CASTPRQGSREQYF,TGTGCCAGCACCCCCCGGCAGGGATCTAGGGAGCAGTACTTC
TRBV7-9,TRBD1,.,TRBJ1-4,16,CASRPGQGGTNEKLFF,TGTGCCAGCAGACCTGGACAGGGTGGGACTAATGAAAAACTGTTTTTT
TRBV5-5,TRBD1,.,TRBJ1-6,17,CASSTLPGTGRDSPLHF,TGTGCCAGCAGCACACTCCCCGGGACAGGCCGCGATTCACCCCTCCACTTT
TRBV18,.,.,TRBJ2-3,15,CASSPAGQITDTQYF,TGTGCCAGCTCACCCGCGGGACAGATCACAGATACGCAGTATTTT
TRBV4-1,.,.,TRBJ1-4,14,CASSRRRENEKLFF,TGCGCCAGCAGCCGTCGACGGGAAAATGAAAAACTGTTTTTT
TRBV5-6,TRBD1,.,TRBJ1-6,15,CASSLAQGQGTPLHF,TGTGCCAGCAGCTTGGCCCAGGGACAGGGGACACCCCTCCACTTT
TRBV7-8,.,.,TRBJ1-4,15,CASSLDQGRGEKLFF,TGTGCCAGCAGCTTAGATCAGGGGAGGGGTGAAAAACTGTTTTTT
TRBV28,.,few,TRBJ1-5,12,CASSSGDQPQHF,TGTGCCAGCAGTTCAGGGGATCAGCCCCAGCATTTT